This TCR beta chain originates from a study of blood T cell repertoires in COVID-19 (dated by TCRdb to the early 2020s). About the investigation overall: Collaborator samples came from the United States, Italy and Spain and covered acute and convalescent phases of COVID-19. The prospective study material was composed of cDNA or gDNA derived from T cells, B-cell-depleted T cells, or PBMCs. The dataset comprised deeply sampled blood TCRbeta repertoires from subjects exposed to, actively infected with, or recovered from COVID-19. The repertoires were released in a freely available public database meant as a resource for research on the immune response to SARS-CoV-2. Samples came from the ongoing ImmuneRACE study (first 160 participants) plus 1,254 subjects from 6 global collaborators. A de-identified subject ID, COVID-19 status, age in years and sex were almost always included in the sample metadata. HLA class I and class II types, where available, came from metadata supplied by the sample provider rather than from assay-based typing.

Regarding this clone: Its specific antigen is unknown. No quality values exist for individual bases; no much larger clone is one base distant.

Enrolling through a virtual design, the prospective study's participants ranged in age from roughly 18 to 95 years and lived across around 25 United States geographic areas. In the prospective study, participants were assigned to cohorts based on the clinical history participants reported in a screening survey and a study questionnaire. Exposed participants had been in contact, within 2 weeks of entering the study, with a person who had a PCR-confirmed or clinician-diagnosed case of COVID-19. In the prospective study, whole blood, serum and a nasopharyngeal or oropharyngeal swab were collected from each participant by mobile phlebotomists. Additional blood draws and questionnaires over an approximately two-month period could optionally be provided by prospective study participants. Before DNA extraction, blood samples from the prospective study were shipped at room temperature or frozen. TCRbeta CDR3 regions were amplified from genomic DNA using the immunoSEQ Assay, a bias-controlled multiplex PCR. The paper's data handling went like this. Within the assay, amplification of reference gene primers was used to estimate how many nucleated cells each sample contained. To quantify the absolute abundance of each unique TCRbeta CDR3 rearrangement, sequence reads were collapsed and filtered. For each sample, productive Simpson clonality was calculated as the square root of Simpson's diversity index across productive rearrangements. The clones in this table, taken by TCRdb from immuneACCESS, are in-frame only. Not every clone is retained; where verified, under half of the shortfall comes from an unresolved V gene, and the cause of the rest is unknown. V and J calls and clone size are those listed in that table; D and trimming were worked out from the DNA. Counted in this sample were around 320,000 clones; more than 85% of them appeared once. Around 4.2% of the sample lies in the top ten.

Paper-wide results and their limitations: How much clinical and demographic metadata was included differed by source and by participant, and the metadata was provided uncurated.

What was sequenced was PBMCs or T cells enriched from blood (not recorded which). This clonotype was sampled from a woman in her twenties or thirties who had been exposed to COVID-19.

The DNA sequence is given as TGCGCCAGCAGCCAAGATTTCACCGGGGGGAAGGAGACCCAGTACTTC. It specifies CASSQDFTGGKETQYF. The rearranged segments are TRBV4-1 and TRBJ2-5, and TRBD2 matches 7 of the central bases. The CDR3 has 16 amino acids, counting the end cysteine and phenylalanine. Only the CDR3 DNA stays, 48 bases, in frame from base 1. Per the germline V gene, MGHRA is the CDR1 and YSYEKL is the CDR2. After removal of 0 bases from V and 5 bases from J, the junction retains 9 bases not matched to a gene.